This TCR beta chain appears in the sequencing data of a study of long-term antiretroviral therapy in people with HIV. This was the immunoSEQ v3.0 assay at survey level. Assay used: immunoSEQ multiplex PCR; TCRdb lists only in-frame clones, some missing. The table lists 30,000 to 40,000 clones, roughly 80% of them singletons, with about 7.6% in the top ten. Germline V gives CDR1 LNHDA, CDR2 SQIVND (reference sequence). The CDR3 contains 19 residues. Trimming at V came to 5 bases and at J to 9 bases, leaving 21 bases not matched to a gene. The study, taken as a whole, reports: Dominating the repertoire at all time points were the clones that expanded before ART.

Treatment for every participant with HIV took place in the United States. A remark on this clone: Its target is unknown.

The sample in question was unsorted PBMCs, obtained 2 years after starting antiretroviral therapy. This sequence originates from a woman in her fifties or sixties with HIV. The genes are TRBV19 and TRBJ2-1, with TRBD2 identical over 11 bases. In DNA, the CDR3 is TGTGCCAGTAGTTTCCGAACTAAACTTAGCGGGGGGGCTGATGTTGAGCAGTTCTTC. It codes for CASSFRTKLSGGADVEQFF.